The present entry profiles one T cell receptor beta chain with its context. Its target is not known. This sample was included in a study of T cell responses to AZD1222 COVID-19 vaccine. Whole-study results and caveats: Researchers report vaccine-associated CD4 TCRs spanning spike, with dominance at 160-218 and 743-854. No repertoire was sampled before or during the peak T cell response, only after it.

Sequenced by immunoSEQ multiplex PCR; TCRdb stores in-frame clones only, minus some. The sample holds some 80,000 clones; approximately 90% are singletons and the top ten take less than 7.5%. The TCR sequence derives from an adult in good health. Sequencing was performed on peripheral blood, taken on day 0 of AZD1222 vaccination.

In DNA, the CDR3 is TGTGCCAGCTCAAAGAGACAGGACAATCAGCCCCAGCATTTT. Its translation: CASSKRQDNQPQHF. This chain links TRBV18 with TRBJ1-5, with D tentatively TRBD1 (6 bases). CDR3 size: 14 residues. In germline, CDR1 is KGHSH, CDR2 LQKENI. The ends were cut back, 5 bases at V and 3 bases at J, with 11 bases in the middle.